This record looks at one T cell receptor beta chain sequence and its context. Antigen unknown. Data came from immunoSEQ multiplex PCR; TCRdb stores just in-frame clones and leaves some out. This table has approximately 45,000 clones, about 80% appearing once. The sample originates from a study of vaccination effects on CD4 cells after COVID-19. Study context: They grew a few million PBMC in each well, adding about 9.5 IU/ml IL-2 and roughly 9.3 ug/ml peptides.

Scientists isolated CD4+ T cells after an approximately 10-day culture period ended. Half-medium exchanges with IL-2 medium took place on days 3 and 7. Study-level results: There were few convalescent patients in the study and no early post-infection timepoints. Both infection-induced and vaccine-induced clones contracted markedly at late post-vaccination timepoints.

The CDR3 totals 13 residues. The V and J ends lost 2 bases and 7 bases respectively, with 12 bases between them. Germline-derived CDR1 and CDR2 are SGHRS and YFSETQ. The TCR comes from a human donor who had a prior SARS-CoV-2 infection. Sample: CD4+ T cells from PBMCs cultured without peptide, taken before COVID-19 vaccination. The V gene is TRBV5-1, the J gene TRBJ1-1; D not resolved. The CDR3 is CASSFRSADEAFF. DNA of the CDR3: TGCGCCAGCAGCTTTCGGTCGGCGGATGAAGCTTTCTTT.